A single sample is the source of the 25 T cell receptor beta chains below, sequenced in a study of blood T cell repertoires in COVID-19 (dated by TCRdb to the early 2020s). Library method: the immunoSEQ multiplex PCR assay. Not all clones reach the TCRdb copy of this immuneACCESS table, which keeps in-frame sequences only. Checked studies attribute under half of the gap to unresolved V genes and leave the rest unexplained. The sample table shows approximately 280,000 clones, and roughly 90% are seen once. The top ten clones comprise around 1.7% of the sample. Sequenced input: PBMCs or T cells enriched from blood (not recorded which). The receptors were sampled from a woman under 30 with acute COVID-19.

The CDR3 bases are TGTGCCAGCGAAGGAGACAGGGGTAATGAGCAGTTCTTC. The encoded protein is CASEGDRGNEQFF. This chain links TRBV12-3 or TRBV12-4 with TRBJ2-1; 8 positions agree with TRBD1. This CDR3 is built from 13 residues. V lost 8 bases and J lost 7; bases outside the gene matches: 7.

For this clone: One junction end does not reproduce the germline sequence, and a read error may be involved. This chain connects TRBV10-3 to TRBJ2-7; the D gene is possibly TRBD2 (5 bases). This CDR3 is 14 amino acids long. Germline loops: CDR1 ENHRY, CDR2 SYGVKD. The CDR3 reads CAISMYSGSNEQYF. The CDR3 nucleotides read TGTGCCATCAGTATGTACAGCGGCTCCAACGAGCAGTACTTC.

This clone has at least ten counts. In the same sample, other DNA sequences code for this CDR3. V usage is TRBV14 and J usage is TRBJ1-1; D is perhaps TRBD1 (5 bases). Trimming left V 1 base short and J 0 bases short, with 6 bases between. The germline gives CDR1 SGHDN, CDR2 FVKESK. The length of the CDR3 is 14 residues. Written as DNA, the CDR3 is TGTGCCAGCAGCCAAGCAGGGATGAACACTGAAGCTTTCTTT. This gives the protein CASSQAGMNTEAFF. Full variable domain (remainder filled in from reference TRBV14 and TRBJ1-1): EAGVTQFPSHSVIEKGQTVTLRCDPISGHDNLYWYRRVMGKEIKFLLHFVKESKQDESGMPNNRFLAERTGGTYSTLKVQPAELEDSGVYFCASSQAGMNTEAFFGQGTRLTVV.

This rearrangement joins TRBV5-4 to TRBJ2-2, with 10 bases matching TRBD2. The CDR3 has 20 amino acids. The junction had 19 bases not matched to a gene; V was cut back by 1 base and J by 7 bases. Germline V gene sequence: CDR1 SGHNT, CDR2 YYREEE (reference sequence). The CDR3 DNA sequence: TGTGCCAGCAGCTTGAGGGACAGACTTATAGCGGGAGGCCAGGACGGGGAGCTGTTTTTT. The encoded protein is CASSLRDRLIAGGQDGELFF.

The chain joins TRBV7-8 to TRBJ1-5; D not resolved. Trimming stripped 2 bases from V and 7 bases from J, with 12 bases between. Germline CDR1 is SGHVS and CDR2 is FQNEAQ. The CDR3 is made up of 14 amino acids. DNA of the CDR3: TGTGCCAGCAGCTTAATGAATGCGGGCCAGCCCCAGCATTTT. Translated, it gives CASSLMNAGQPQHF.

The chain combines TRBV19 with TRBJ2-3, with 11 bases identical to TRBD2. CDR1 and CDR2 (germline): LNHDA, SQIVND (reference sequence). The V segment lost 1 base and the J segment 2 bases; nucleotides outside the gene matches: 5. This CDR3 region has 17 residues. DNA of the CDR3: TGTGCCAGTAGTATAGGGACGACTAGCGGGGACACAGATACGCAGTATTTT. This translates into CASSIGTTSGDTDTQYF.

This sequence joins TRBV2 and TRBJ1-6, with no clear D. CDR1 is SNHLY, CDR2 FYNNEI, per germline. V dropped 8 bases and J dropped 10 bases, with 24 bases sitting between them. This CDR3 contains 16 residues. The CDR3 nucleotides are TGTGCCAGCGAGGAGAGATACCGACGGAATAGCTCACCCCTCCACTTT. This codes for CASEERYRRNSSPLHF.

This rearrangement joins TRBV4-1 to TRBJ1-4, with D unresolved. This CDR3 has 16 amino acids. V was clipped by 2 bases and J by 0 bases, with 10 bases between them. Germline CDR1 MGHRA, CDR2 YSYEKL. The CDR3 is CASSQRITATNEKLFF. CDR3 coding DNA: TGCGCCAGCAGCCAAAGAATTACAGCAACTAATGAAAAACTGTTTTTT.

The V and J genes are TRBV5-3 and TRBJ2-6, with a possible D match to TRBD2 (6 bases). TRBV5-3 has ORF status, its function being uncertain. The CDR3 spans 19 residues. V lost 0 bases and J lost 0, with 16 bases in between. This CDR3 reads CARSLGAGRPDSGANVLTF. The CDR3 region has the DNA TGTGCCAGAAGCTTGGGGGCGGGGAGGCCTGACTCTGGGGCCAACGTCCTGACTTTC.

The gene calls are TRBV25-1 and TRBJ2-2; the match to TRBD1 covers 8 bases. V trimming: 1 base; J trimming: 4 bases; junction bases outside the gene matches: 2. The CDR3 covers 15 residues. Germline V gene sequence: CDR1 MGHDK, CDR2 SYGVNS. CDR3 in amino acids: CASSESDRATGELFF. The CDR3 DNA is TGTGCCAGCAGTGAATCGGACAGGGCCACCGGGGAGCTGTTTTTT.

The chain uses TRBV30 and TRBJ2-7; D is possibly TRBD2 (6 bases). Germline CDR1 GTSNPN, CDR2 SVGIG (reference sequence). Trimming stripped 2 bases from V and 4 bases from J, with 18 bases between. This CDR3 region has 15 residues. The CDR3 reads CAWSRRNRELYEQYF. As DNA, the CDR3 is TGTGCCTGGAGTCGTCGTAATCGGGAGTTGTACGAGCAGTACTTC. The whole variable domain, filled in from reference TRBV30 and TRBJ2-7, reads SQTIHQWPATLVQPVGSPLSLECTVEGTSNPNLYWYRQAAGRGLQLLFYSVGIGQISSEVPQNLSASRPQDRQFILSSKKLLLSDSGFYLCAWSRRNRELYEQYFGPGTRLTVT.

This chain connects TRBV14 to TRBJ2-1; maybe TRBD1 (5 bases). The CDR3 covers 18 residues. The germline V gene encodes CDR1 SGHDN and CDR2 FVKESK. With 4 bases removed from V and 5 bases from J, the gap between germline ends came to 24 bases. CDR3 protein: CASSPALRRRAGNNEQFF. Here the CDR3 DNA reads TGTGCCAGCAGCCCAGCCTTAAGGAGAAGGGCAGGGAACAATGAGCAGTTCTTC.

The DNA of the CDR3 is TGTGCCAGTAGTTCAGGAAGCATGAACACTGAAGCTTTCTTT. Translating gives CASSSGSMNTEAFF. The chain is built from TRBV19 and TRBJ1-1; D is ambiguous. Germline CDR1 reads LNHDA; CDR2 reads SQIVND (reference sequence). This CDR3 contains 14 residues. V shed 5 bases and J shed 0 bases, with 10 bases lying between them.

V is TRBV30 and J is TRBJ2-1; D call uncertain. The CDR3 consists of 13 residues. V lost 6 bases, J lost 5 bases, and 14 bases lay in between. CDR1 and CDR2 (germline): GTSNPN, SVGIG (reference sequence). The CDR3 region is CACRVASHNEQFF. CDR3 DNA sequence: TGTGCCTGCCGGGTGGCATCTCACAATGAGCAGTTCTTC.

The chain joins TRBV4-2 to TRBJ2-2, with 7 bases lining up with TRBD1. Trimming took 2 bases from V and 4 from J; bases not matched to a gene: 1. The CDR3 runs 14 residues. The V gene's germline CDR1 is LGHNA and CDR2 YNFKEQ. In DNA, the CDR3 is TGTGCCAGCAGCCAACGGGACAGCACCGGGGAGCTGTTTTTT. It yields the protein CASSQRDSTGELFF.

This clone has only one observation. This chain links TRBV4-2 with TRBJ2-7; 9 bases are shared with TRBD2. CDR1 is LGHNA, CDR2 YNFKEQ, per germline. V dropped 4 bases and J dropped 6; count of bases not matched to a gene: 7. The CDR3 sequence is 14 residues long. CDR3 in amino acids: CASSRGTSLSEQYF. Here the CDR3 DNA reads TGTGCCAGCAGCCGCGGGACTAGCCTAAGCGAGCAGTACTTC.

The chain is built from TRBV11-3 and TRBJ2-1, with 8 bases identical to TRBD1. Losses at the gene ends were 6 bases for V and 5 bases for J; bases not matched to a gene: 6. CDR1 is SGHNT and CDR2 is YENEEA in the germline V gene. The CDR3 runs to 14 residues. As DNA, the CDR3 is TGTGCCAGCAGTTTACGGACAGGGAACAATGAGCAGTTCTTC. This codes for CASSLRTGNNEQFF.

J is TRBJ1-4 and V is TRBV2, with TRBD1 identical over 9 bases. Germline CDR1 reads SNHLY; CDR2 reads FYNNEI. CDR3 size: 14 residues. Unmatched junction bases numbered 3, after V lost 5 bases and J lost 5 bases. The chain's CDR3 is CASSKDRGNEKLFF. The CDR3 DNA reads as TGTGCCAGCAGTAAGGACAGGGGAAATGAAAAACTGTTTTTT.

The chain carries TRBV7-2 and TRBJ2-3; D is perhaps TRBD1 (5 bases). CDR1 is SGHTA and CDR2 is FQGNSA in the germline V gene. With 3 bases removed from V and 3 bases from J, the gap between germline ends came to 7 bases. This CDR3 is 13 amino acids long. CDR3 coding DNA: TGTGCCAGCAGCTTCACAGGTACAGATACGCAGTATTTT. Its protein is CASSFTGTDTQYF.

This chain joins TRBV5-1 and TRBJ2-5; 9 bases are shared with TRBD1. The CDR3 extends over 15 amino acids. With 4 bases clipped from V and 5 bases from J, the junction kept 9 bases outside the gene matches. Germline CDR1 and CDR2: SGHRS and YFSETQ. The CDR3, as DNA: TGCGCCAGCAGCCAAGGGACAGGGACGGGGGAGACCCAGTACTTC. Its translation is CASSQGTGTGETQYF.

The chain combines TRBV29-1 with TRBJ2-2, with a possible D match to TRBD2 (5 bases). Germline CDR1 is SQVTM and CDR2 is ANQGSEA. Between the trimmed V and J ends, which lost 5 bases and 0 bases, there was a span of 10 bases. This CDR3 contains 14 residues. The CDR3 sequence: CSVTRFTNTGELFF. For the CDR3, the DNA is TGCAGCGTTACTAGGTTTACGAACACCGGGGAGCTGTTTTTT.

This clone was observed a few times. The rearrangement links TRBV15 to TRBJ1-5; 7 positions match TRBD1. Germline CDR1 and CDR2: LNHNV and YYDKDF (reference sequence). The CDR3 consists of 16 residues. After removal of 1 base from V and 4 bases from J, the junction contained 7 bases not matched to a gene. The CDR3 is CATSRGRGQGNQPQHF. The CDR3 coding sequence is TGTGCCACCAGCAGAGGGAGGGGGCAGGGGAATCAGCCCCAGCATTTT.

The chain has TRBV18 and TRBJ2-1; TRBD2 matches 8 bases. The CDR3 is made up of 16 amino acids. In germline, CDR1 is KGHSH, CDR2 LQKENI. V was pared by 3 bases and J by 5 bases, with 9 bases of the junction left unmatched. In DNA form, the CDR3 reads TGTGCCAGCTCACCTCTCCCCGGGAGGGGACACAATGAGCAGTTCTTC. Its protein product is CASSPLPGRGHNEQFF.

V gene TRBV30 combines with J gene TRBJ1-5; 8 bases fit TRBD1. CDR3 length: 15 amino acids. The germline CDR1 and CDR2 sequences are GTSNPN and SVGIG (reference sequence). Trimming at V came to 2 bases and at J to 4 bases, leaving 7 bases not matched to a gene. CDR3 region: CAWSPPTGVNQPQHF. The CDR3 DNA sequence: TGTGCCTGGAGTCCCCCGACAGGGGTTAATCAGCCCCAGCATTTT. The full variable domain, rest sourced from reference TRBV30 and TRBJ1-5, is SQTIHQWPATLVQPVGSPLSLECTVEGTSNPNLYWYRQAAGRGLQLLFYSVGIGQISSEVPQNLSASRPQDRQFILSSKKLLLSDSGFYLCAWSPPTGVNQPQHFGDGTRLSIL.

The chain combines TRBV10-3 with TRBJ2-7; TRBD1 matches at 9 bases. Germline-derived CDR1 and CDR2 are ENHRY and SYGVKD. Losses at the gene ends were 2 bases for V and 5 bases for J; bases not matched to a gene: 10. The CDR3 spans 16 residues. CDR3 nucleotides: TGTGCCATCAGTGAGGGGAAGGGACAGGGACGGCACGAGCAGTACTTC. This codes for CAISEGKGQGRHEQYF.